The entry that follows covers one T cell receptor beta chain sequence. The antigen is unknown. The data stem from a study of T-cell memory formation after mild COVID-19. Study summary: The study found TCR clusters largely donor specific.

Barcoded TCR alpha and TCR beta cDNA libraries with UMIs came from 5'RACE using constant-segment primers. TCRdb itself ran the 5' RACE reads through MiXCR, one entry per CDR3 protein. The sample yields over 450,000 distinct CDR3 sequences, roughly 20% seen once. The CDR3 spans 14 residues. Germline loops: CDR1 LNHDA, CDR2 SQIVND (reference sequence). V shed 6 bases and J shed 5 bases, with 16 bases lying between them. Study observations and caveats: CD4+ clones that contracted lay mainly in CM and EM; CD8+ ones lay in EMRA. Clones that got smaller from day 15 to 85 had even CD4/CD8, while clones growing later tipped toward CD4+.

The source is an adult woman who had mild COVID-19 (a few samples of this study predate the infection). Cell type and time point are not known. The sample comprised PBMCs or a T cell subset sorted from them (not recorded which). The gene calls are TRBV19 and TRBJ1-1; unclear D gene. For the CDR3, the DNA is TGTGCCAGTAGCCTAAAAGGGAGGACGACTGAAGCTTTCTTT. It specifies CASSLKGRTTEAFF. The full variable domain, its missing parts supplied by reference TRBV19 and TRBJ1-1, is DGGITQSPKYLFRKEGQNVTLSCEQNLNHDAMYWYRQDPGQGLRLIYYSQIVNDFQKGDIAEGYSVSREKKESFPLTVTSAQKNPTAFYLCASSLKGRTTEAFFGQGTRLTVV.